What follows describes a single TCR beta chain. The antigen is not known. The data are from a study of cytomegalovirus exposure and HLA in healthy donors. Study at large: Drawn from HLA-typed donors, tens of millions of unique TCRs were held in an early data release.

PCR involved 60 Vbeta and 13 Jbeta primers. Using immunoSEQ multiplex PCR, the repertoire was profiled, and TCRdb retains in-frame clones only, with some absent. Reported are 100,000 to 150,000 clones; the ten largest clones contain roughly 1.4%. Notes on the study in general: One variant, a missense change in DCLRE1C, was linked in a later analysis to TCR beta V- and J-gene trimming. Later examination showed HLA-associated TCR beta chains had greater clonal expansion than equally common others. Across donors, most TCRs were seen rarely, yet some public ones were widespread.

Sequencing was performed on PBMCs. This clonotype was obtained from a woman aged 40 to 50 in good health and CMV-seronegative.

CDR3 in amino acids: CASSSRGRNTGELFF. CDR3 sequence (DNA): TGTGCCAGCAGCTCCAGGGGGCGAAACACCGGGGAGCTGTTTTTT. The rearrangement joins TRBV6-5 to TRBJ2-2; 8 bases align to TRBD1. The germline CDR1 and CDR2 sequences are MNHEY and SVGAGI. With 6 bases clipped from V and 2 bases from J, the junction kept 5 bases outside the gene matches. The CDR3 covers 15 residues.